The T cell receptor (beta chain) described here comes from a study of molecular identifiers for immune sequencing clone quantification. Using its own MiXCR run on the PCR reads, TCRdb lists one record per CDR3 protein. Of tens of thousands of distinct CDR3 sequences listed, about a third are singletons. Only a few counts were recorded for this clonotype. The CDR3 loop spans 15 amino acids. Germline V gene sequence: CDR1 MNHEY, CDR2 SVGAGI. Trimming left V 0 bases short and J 4 bases short, with 13 bases between. The chain carries TRBV6-5 and TRBJ2-7; a possible D gene is TRBD2 (6 bases). The TCR sequence derives from a human donor in good health. Some libraries in this study had Jurkat cell RNA spiked in. Sequencing was done on a sample of naive CD8+ T cells from blood, with Jurkat cell RNA spiked in. The subset: FACS-sorted CD8+CD4-CCR7+CD45RA+ naive T cells. The CDR3 loop reads CASSYSRERAYEQYF. DNA of the CDR3: TGTGCCAGCAGTTACTCACGGGAGAGAGCTTACGAGCAGTACTTC.